This TCR beta chain was profiled in a study of blood T cells in healthy people across ages. Study observations and caveats: As age increased, TCR beta diversity per million T cells fell in a roughly linear fashion.

A second PCR of roughly 7 to 11 cycles used a sample-barcoded 5' primer and a J-beta primer mix. One entry per CDR3 protein, called by TCRdb with MiXCR from the 5' RACE reads. The sample lists 1.5 million to 2 million distinct CDR3 sequences; over 25% were seen once. Concerning this clonotype itself: Its target is unknown. Given a much more abundant clone one base away, this may be a read error.

The CDR3 has 12 residues. The chain recombines TRBV12-3 or TRBV12-4 with TRBJ1-2; 8 positions agree with TRBD1. The clonotype comes from a young woman in good health. The sequenced material came from blood. CDR3 coding DNA: TGTACCAGCGGTGACAGGGGCTATGGCTACACCTTC. It yields the protein CTSGDRGYGYTF.